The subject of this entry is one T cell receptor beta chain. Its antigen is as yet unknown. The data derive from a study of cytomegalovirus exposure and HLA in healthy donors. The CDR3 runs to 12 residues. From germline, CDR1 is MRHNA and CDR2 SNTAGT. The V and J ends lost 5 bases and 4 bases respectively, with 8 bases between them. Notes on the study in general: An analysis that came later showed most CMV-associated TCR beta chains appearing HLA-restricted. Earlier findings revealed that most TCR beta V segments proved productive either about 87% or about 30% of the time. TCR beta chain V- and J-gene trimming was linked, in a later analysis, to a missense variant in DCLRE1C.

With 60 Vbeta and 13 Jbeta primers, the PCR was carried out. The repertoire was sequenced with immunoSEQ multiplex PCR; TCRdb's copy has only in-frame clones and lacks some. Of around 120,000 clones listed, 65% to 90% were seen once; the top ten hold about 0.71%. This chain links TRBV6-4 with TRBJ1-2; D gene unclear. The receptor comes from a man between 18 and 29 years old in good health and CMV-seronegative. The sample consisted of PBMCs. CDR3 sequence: CASSSGSYGYTF. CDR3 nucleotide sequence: TGTGCCAGCAGTTCCGGGTCCTATGGCTACACCTTC.